This T cell receptor (beta chain) is drawn from a study of beta chain features in type 1 diabetes. V lost 5 bases and J lost 3, with 11 bases in between. Germline V gene data show CDR1 as KGHSH and CDR2 as LQKENI. The CDR3 totals 14 residues. This clone was counted a few times. Its target is not known. Each sorted fraction was over 95% pure. General study findings and limits: Among all four CD4+ subsets, Type 1 diabetes patients had TCRB CDR3s that were moderately but significantly shorter. The question left open here concerned HLA type influencing TCRB rearrangement. Possible PCR preference for shorter templates applied equally to patients and controls.

Reverse transcription of all isolated RNA meant that expressed TCRB transcripts were sequenced. Clones were read by immunoSEQ multiplex PCR, and TCRdb kept only the in-frame ones, dropping some. The table lists under 200,000 clones, approximately 10% of them singletons. Sequenced material: central memory CD4+ T cells from blood. V is TRBV18 and J is TRBJ2-4; D possibly corresponds to TRBD2 (5 bases). The TCR sequence derives from a man aged 25 to 45 with type 1 diabetes. CDR3 protein: CASSEGGFKNIQYF. DNA for the CDR3: TGTGCCAGCTCAGAGGGCGGATTCAAAAACATTCAGTACTTC.